This T cell receptor (beta chain) was recorded in a study of early T cells in non-severe SARS-CoV-2 infection. Overall study results and limits: Using VDJdb, the matching emphasized anti-spike CD8 responses while missing private and CD4 specificities.

The TCR library protocol attached unique molecular identifiers to the individual cDNA molecules. TCRdb independently ran MiXCR on the 5' RACE reads; one entry per CDR3 protein. The repertoire holds fewer than 65,000 distinct CDR3 sequences, with around 5.7% as singletons. As regards this clonotype: Its specificity is unknown.

The sequenced sample was whole blood, obtained at baseline. This TCR derives from an adult who was a healthcare worker with PCR-confirmed SARS-CoV-2 infection or an uninfected control (not recorded which).

CDR3 region: CASGDRGNTEAFF. CDR3 sequence (DNA): TGCGCCAGCGGGGACAGGGGGAACACTGAAGCTTTCTTT. The chain employs TRBV5-1 and TRBJ1-1; TRBD1 agrees at 10 bases. V gave up 7 bases and J gave up 1 base; unmatched junction bases: 1. Germline lookup yields CDR1 SGHRS and CDR2 YFSETQ. The CDR3 has 13 residues.